The 26 T cell receptor beta chains presented below share a single source sample, sequenced in a study of blood T cell repertoires in COVID-19. Assay: immunoSEQ multiplex PCR; the TCRdb copy retains only in-frame clones and omits some. Of about 180,000 clones listed, 75% to 80% were seen once; the top ten hold approximately 27%. The sample comprised peripheral blood. These receptors all stem from an older woman with acute or convalescent COVID-19.

This clone has at least ten counts. The genes are TRBV6-6 and TRBJ2-1; D remains ambiguous. The V gene lost 9 bases and the J gene lost 6 bases, with 21 bases spanning the gap. The CDR3 runs 15 residues. CDR1 is MNHNY and CDR2 is SVGAGI in the germline V gene (reference sequence). The CDR3: CASTLSGGSANEQFF. CDR3 bases: TGTGCCAGTACCCTTTCGGGTGGATCAGCCAATGAGCAGTTCTTC.

This clone was recorded once. The chain combines TRBV6-2 or TRBV6-3 with TRBJ2-2, with unresolved D. The germline gives CDR1 MNHEY, CDR2 SVGEGT. V gave up 0 bases and J gave up 0 bases, with 8 bases separating them. The CDR3 is 16 amino acids. The CDR3 here is CASSYSYGANTGELFF. For the CDR3, the DNA is TGTGCCAGCAGTTACTCGTACGGAGCGAACACCGGGGAGCTGTTTTTT.

The V and J genes are TRBV3-1 (or the pseudogene TRBV3-2) and TRBJ2-7; D might be TRBD1 (5 bases). CDR1 is LGHDT, CDR2 YNNKEL, per germline (reference sequence). There are 13 residues in the CDR3. The V end lost 5 bases, the J end lost 7 bases, and 15 bases lay between the germline ends. The CDR3: CASSAASRGEQYF. As DNA, the CDR3 is TGTGCCAGCAGCGCCGCTTCTAGGGGAGAGCAGTACTTC.

J is TRBJ2-1 and V is TRBV6-4; 7 bases line up with TRBD2. The J segment lost 6 bases and the V segment lost 5 bases, leaving 10 bases of the junction unmatched. The CDR3 spans 15 residues. The germline V gene has CDR1 MRHNA and CDR2 SNTAGT. The CDR3 nucleotides are TGTGCCAGCAGTCCCGCGGGAGAATGGCTCAATGAGCAGTTCTTC. It translates to CASSPAGEWLNEQFF.

Comments on this clone: Within the sample, other DNA sequences also encode this same CDR3. The rearrangement uses TRBV5-1 and TRBJ2-5; a possible D gene is TRBD2 (5 bases). Looked up from germline, CDR1 is SGHRS and CDR2 is YFSETQ. V was shortened by 0 bases and J by 1 base, with 7 bases between the two germline ends. This CDR3 comprises 14 residues. CDR3 loop: CASSLGSGQETQYF. CDR3 DNA sequence: TGCGCCAGCAGCTTGGGCAGCGGCCAAGAGACCCAGTACTTC.

The V call is TRBV11-2, the J call TRBJ2-7; possibly TRBD2 for D (6 bases). CDR1 is SGHAT, CDR2 FQNNGV, per germline. The CDR3 has 17 residues. V gave up 2 bases and J gave up 3 bases, with 20 bases separating them. Here the CDR3 DNA reads TGTGCCAGCAGCTTACGACAAAGGGGCGGGGATGGCTACGAGCAGTACTTC. Amino acids: CASSLRQRGGDGYEQYF.

This clone appeared a few times. This chain links TRBV3-1 (or the pseudogene TRBV3-2) with TRBJ1-1; no reliable D call. V was shortened by 4 bases and J by 4 bases, with 7 bases between the two germline ends. Germline-derived CDR1 and CDR2 are LGHDT and YNNKEL (reference sequence). The CDR3 totals 12 residues. The CDR3 sequence: CASSPSSTEAFF. CDR3 DNA sequence: TGTGCCAGCAGCCCGTCCTCCACTGAAGCTTTCTTT.

V is TRBV7-2 and J is TRBJ1-5; D remains ambiguous. V lost 1 base, J lost 3 bases, and 4 bases lay in between. Germline V CDR1 and CDR2: SGHTA, FQGNSA. This CDR3 has 13 residues. The CDR3 sequence: CASSLVVNQPQHF. The CDR3 bases are TGTGCCAGCAGCTTAGTCGTCAATCAGCCCCAGCATTTT.

This clone has only a few counts. This sequence joins TRBV5-8 and TRBJ2-3; 8 bases map to TRBD1. Trimming cost V 3 bases and J 6 bases; bases outside gene matches: 15. The CDR3 is 17 residues long. Germline V lookup: CDR1 SGHTS, CDR2 YDEGEE. The CDR3 nucleotides are TGTGCCAGCAGCTCTCCTCCTTCCGGGACAGGCGTGGATACGCAGTATTTT. Translating it yields CASSSPPSGTGVDTQYF.

This clone was seen only once. The DNA of the CDR3 is TGTGCCAGCAGCCAAGTCGGGACTAGAGGGGCATACAATGAGCAGTTCTTC. It codes for CASSQVGTRGAYNEQFF. This sequence joins TRBV3-1 (or the pseudogene TRBV3-2) and TRBJ2-1, with 8 nucleotides matching TRBD2. CDR1 and CDR2 (germline): LGHDT, YNNKEL (reference sequence). This CDR3 has 17 amino acids. V trimming: 1 base; J trimming: 4 bases; junction bases outside the gene matches: 9.

The V and J genes are TRBV5-1 and TRBJ1-2, with unresolved D. Trimming stripped 0 bases from V and 8 bases from J, with 14 bases between. The CDR3 consists of 14 residues. Germline V gene data show CDR1 as SGHRS and CDR2 as YFSETQ. In nucleotides, the CDR3 is TGCGCCAGCAGCTTGGAGTTGGGAGGCCTCGGCTACACCTTC. Translation gives CASSLELGGLGYTF.

This chain connects TRBV29-1 to TRBJ2-4; the D is unclear. V was trimmed by 5 bases and J by 7 bases, leaving 9 bases between them. There are 11 residues in the CDR3. Germline V CDR1 and CDR2: SQVTM, ANQGSEA. The CDR3 is CSVWAYNIQYF. Here the CDR3 DNA reads TGCAGCGTTTGGGCATATAACATTCAGTACTTC.

This clone was found a few times. V usage is TRBV7-3 and J usage is TRBJ1-2; the D is unclear. The CDR3 length is 13 residues. Trimming left V 0 bases short and J 5 bases short, with 7 bases between. Germline CDR1 is SGHTA and CDR2 is FQGTGA. The CDR3 DNA reads TGTGCCAGCAGCTTAACGGGAGGTTATGGCTACACCTTC. Protein product: CASSLTGGYGYTF.

This chain joins TRBV12-5 and TRBJ2-1, with 11 bases fitting TRBD2. After removal of 5 bases from V and 6 bases from J, the junction contained 9 bases not matched to a gene. CDR1 is LGHNT and CDR2 is FRNRAP in the germline V gene. This CDR3 region has 16 residues. In DNA form, the CDR3 reads TGTGCTAGTGGTGCACAATCGACTAGCGGGACCAATGAGCAGTTCTTC. It codes for CASGAQSTSGTNEQFF.

The chain is built from TRBV18 and TRBJ1-5; TRBD1 aligns across 8 bases. The germline gives CDR1 KGHSH, CDR2 LQKENI. There are 15 residues in the CDR3. Unmatched junction bases numbered 7, after V lost 3 bases and J lost 6 bases. The DNA of the CDR3 is TGTGCCAGCTCACCCGGGACAGGTTCGGGTCAGCCCCAGCATTTT. This codes for CASSPGTGSGQPQHF.

This clone was seen a handful of times. The CDR3 bases are TGTGCCAGCTCACCACGGGACAGGGTTGGCCAAGAGACCCAGTACTTC. Protein sequence: CASSPRDRVGQETQYF. The J gene is TRBJ2-5, the V gene TRBV18; TRBD1 matches at 9 bases. CDR3 size: 16 residues. V lost 1 base and J lost 1; bases outside the gene matches: 4. Germline CDR1 reads KGHSH; CDR2 reads LQKENI.

The chain employs TRBV19 and TRBJ1-1; tentatively, D is TRBD1 (6 bases). The germline CDR1 and CDR2 sequences are LNHDA and SQIVND (reference sequence). The CDR3 contains 15 residues. V lost 4 bases, J lost 4 bases, and 16 bases lay in between. CDR3 bases: TGTGCCAGTAGTACTCTTCCGGGACAAGCCACTGAAGCTTTCTTT. Translating gives CASSTLPGQATEAFF.

This rearrangement joins TRBV5-5 to TRBJ2-1; a weak D match, TRBD2 (5 bases). V lost 4 bases and J 4 bases, leaving 15 bases between the germline ends. The CDR3 length is 15 residues. From germline, CDR1 is SGHKS and CDR2 YYEKEE (reference sequence). Here the CDR3 reads CASSPTGDRYNEQFF. The CDR3 bases are TGTGCCAGCAGCCCGACCGGGGATCGGTACAATGAGCAGTTCTTC.

The chain has TRBV7-2 and TRBJ2-5, with a possible D match to TRBD1 (6 bases). V was clipped by 1 base and J by 4 bases, with 19 bases between them. The V gene's germline CDR1 is SGHTA and CDR2 FQGNSA. The CDR3 loop spans 17 amino acids. CDR3: CASSLGFGGGAPETQYF. For the CDR3, the DNA is TGTGCCAGCAGCTTAGGTTTCGGTGGGGGCGCCCCAGAGACCCAGTACTTC.

The J gene is TRBJ2-2, the V gene TRBV5-6; the D gene is possibly TRBD1 (7 bases). Trimming removed 4 bases from V and 4 bases from J, with 14 bases in between. Germline CDR1 is SGHDT and CDR2 is YYEEEE. This CDR3 comprises 15 residues. The CDR3 reads CASSPTGRSTGELFF. CDR3 nucleotides: TGTGCCAGCAGCCCGACAGGGAGGAGCACCGGGGAGCTGTTTTTT. The full variable domain, its missing parts supplied by reference TRBV5-6 and TRBJ2-2, is DAGVTQSPTHLIKTRGQQVTLRCSPKSGHDTVSWYQQALGQGPQFIFQYYEEEERQRGNFPDRFSGHQFPNYSSELNVNALLLGDSALYLCASSPTGRSTGELFFGEGSRLTVL.

The chain carries TRBV7-3 and TRBJ2-1, with TRBD2 matching 10 bases. Germline lookup yields CDR1 SGHTA and CDR2 FQGTGA. This CDR3 spans 17 amino acids. V was clipped by 5 bases and J by 4 bases; unmatched bases: 11. In nucleotides, the CDR3 is TGTGCCAGCAGCGAGCAGAGCGGGAGGGGGTTTTACAATGAGCAGTTCTTC. Translated: CASSEQSGRGFYNEQFF.

V usage is TRBV6-5 and J usage is TRBJ1-6; 7 bases are a match to TRBD1. From germline, CDR1 is MNHEY and CDR2 SVGAGI. With V trimmed by 8 bases and J by 7 bases, 8 bases remained unmatched. This CDR3 contains 14 residues. As DNA, the CDR3 is TGTGCCAGCGGCCCGGGACAGAAAAATTCACCCCTCCACTTT. It yields the protein CASGPGQKNSPLHF.

V is TRBV3-1 (or the pseudogene TRBV3-2) and J is TRBJ2-7; TRBD2 agrees at 10 bases. In germline, CDR1 is LGHDT, CDR2 YNNKEL (reference sequence). J gave up 1 base and V 1 base, and 4 bases lay outside the gene matches. The CDR3 sequence is 16 residues long. CDR3 nucleotide sequence: TGTGCCAGCAGCCAAGGGCTAGCGGGAGTTTCCTACGAGCAGTACTTC. This translates into CASSQGLAGVSYEQYF.

The chain links TRBV2 to TRBJ1-1, with 7 bases lining up with TRBD1. The CDR3 is 14 residues long. V shed 6 bases, J shed 1 base, and the junction held 5 bases outside the gene matches. Germline values: CDR1 SNHLY, CDR2 FYNNEI. The DNA of the CDR3 is TGTGCCAGCAGGGCGGGACAGAGGAACACTGAAGCTTTCTTT. This sequence encodes CASRAGQRNTEAFF.

The CDR3 sequence is CASSKEGLSWEKLFF. The CDR3 DNA is TGTGCCAGCAGTAAGGAGGGATTGTCCTGGGAAAAACTGTTTTTT. The chain is built from TRBV6-5 and TRBJ1-4, with D uncertain. Germline V gene data show CDR1 as MNHEY and CDR2 as SVGAGI. V dropped 5 bases and J dropped 8 bases, with 18 bases sitting between them. CDR3 length equals 15 residues.

V gene TRBV19 combines with J gene TRBJ1-5; tentatively, D is TRBD1 (6 bases). This CDR3 has 15 amino acids. Germline values: CDR1 LNHDA, CDR2 SQIVND (reference sequence). The ends were cut back, 5 bases at V and 8 bases at J, with 19 bases in the middle. The CDR3 here is CASSVQQGDGKPQHF. CDR3 DNA: TGTGCCAGTAGTGTACAACAGGGCGATGGAAAGCCCCAGCATTTT.